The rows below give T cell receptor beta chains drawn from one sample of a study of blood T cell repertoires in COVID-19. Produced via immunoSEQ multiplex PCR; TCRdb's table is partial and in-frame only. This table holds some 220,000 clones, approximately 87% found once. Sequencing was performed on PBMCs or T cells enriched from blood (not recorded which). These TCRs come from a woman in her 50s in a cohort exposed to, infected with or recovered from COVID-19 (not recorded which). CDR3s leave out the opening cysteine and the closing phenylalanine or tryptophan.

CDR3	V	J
ASRGDTEKLF	TRBV6-5	TRBJ1-4
ASSFTANYGYT	TRBV11-2	TRBJ1-2
ASSPMAGADTQY	TRBV27	TRBJ2-3
ASSQKGVSGELF	TRBV4-1	TRBJ2-2
ASSSDRVSEQY	TRBV11-2	TRBJ2-7
ASSGRDRAVGYT	TRBV2	TRBJ1-2
ASSLERRYTQY	TRBV7-2	TRBJ2-3
ASSKRGAAGELF	TRBV13	TRBJ2-2
ASSHDRTNTGELF	TRBV25-1	TRBJ2-2
ASSQDPGGQETQY	TRBV3-1/TRBV3-2	TRBJ2-5
ASSSGTSGGTSYEQY	TRBV5-1	TRBJ2-7
ASSRDGQGPNYGYT	TRBV4-1	TRBJ1-2
ASSLRTGNSNTEAF	TRBV7-8	TRBJ1-1
ASSVGGGGYEQY	TRBV19	TRBJ2-7
ASSLAYAGESTDTQY	TRBV5-1	TRBJ2-3
AISELQGVSQY	TRBV10-3	TRBJ2-3
ATSSGIAGGHEQY	TRBV15	TRBJ2-7
ASSRNSGVNYGYT	TRBV5-5	TRBJ1-2
ASSIATANQPQH	TRBV19	TRBJ1-5
ASSGGPNYGYT	TRBV19	TRBJ1-2
ASSLYGASFGEQY	TRBV5-4	TRBJ2-7
ASSQTDRVAF	TRBV9	TRBJ1-1
ASSWSSGGHGWDTQY	TRBV25-1	TRBJ2-3
ASSPPGTGGANGYT	TRBV18	TRBJ1-2
ASTARQGEASNQPQH	TRBV23-1	TRBJ1-5
ASSESRSGTYGYT	TRBV2	TRBJ1-2
ASSPIGGPGYEQY	TRBV18	TRBJ2-7
ASSWQGVGYT	TRBV5-1	TRBJ1-2
ASSSSVAGNTIY	TRBV6-2/TRBV6-3	TRBJ1-3
AWSPGGGAEPYGYT	TRBV30	TRBJ1-2
ATKLDRGGQPQH	TRBV15	TRBJ1-5
ASSGGTELL	TRBV9	TRBJ1-2
ASSADRVGTGELF	TRBV2	TRBJ2-2
ASSYSTGFGYT	TRBV6-5	TRBJ1-2
ASSERLEATSYEQY	TRBV7-8	TRBJ2-7
ASSLSAQGDSPLH	TRBV7-2	TRBJ1-6
ASSESGDYEQF	TRBV6-1	TRBJ2-1
ASSVEGQSRSPLH	TRBV9	TRBJ1-6
ASSLADRGGQPQH	TRBV5-6	TRBJ1-5
ASSLGLAGGDYEQY	TRBV7-6	TRBJ2-7
SVGQTGGAF	TRBV29-1	TRBJ1-1
ASSKSVVGHNQPQH	TRBV7-2	TRBJ1-5
ASSPAGTFRSPGELF	TRBV7-3	TRBJ2-2
ASSYPSGGSGSPLH	TRBV21-1	TRBJ1-6
ASSPSQAGSHEQY	TRBV28	TRBJ2-7
ASSQDPGPYYNEQF	TRBV14	TRBJ2-1
ASSMRVQAGVIVNQPQH	TRBV19	TRBJ1-5
ASSSVSGGQSNEQF	TRBV18	TRBJ2-1
ASSWATGTGELF	TRBV6-5	TRBJ2-2
ASSTKRDSPLH	TRBV7-9	TRBJ1-6
ASSLVPLNTEAF	TRBV5-1	TRBJ1-1
ASSLRSGSYEQY	TRBV5-1	TRBJ2-7
ASSWGPGRAAAPSHGYT	TRBV7-8	TRBJ1-2
ASSLGRGLGNTIY	TRBV7-3	TRBJ1-3
SVEVRGRGAGGYT	TRBV29-1	TRBJ1-2
ASSAQGNDSPLH	TRBV9	TRBJ1-6
ASSQEKLGLGGTEAF	TRBV4-3	TRBJ1-1
ASSYPRGANYGYT	TRBV6-2/TRBV6-3	TRBJ1-2